This TCR beta chain was recorded in a study of cytomegalovirus exposure and HLA in healthy donors. The V end was cut by 3 bases, the J end by 7 bases, with 8 bases between. This CDR3 has 11 residues. Germline V gene sequence: CDR1 SGHNT, CDR2 YYREEE (reference sequence). Here immunoSEQ multiplex PCR was the method, and the copy in TCRdb shows in-frame clones only, minus some. The sample has about 98,000 clones, around nine tenths seen once. Donors came from a validation cohort of 90 to 150 subjects, distinct from the first 666-subject cohort. This clone was observed a handful of times. J is TRBJ2-7 and V is TRBV5-4; no clear D. This TCR was sampled from a woman in her twenties or thirties in good health and CMV-seronegative. The sequenced sample was PBMCs. CDR3 residues: CASSSLGEQYF. CDR3 nucleotide sequence: TGTGCCAGCAGCTCTCTCGGGGAGCAGTACTTC. Using reference TRBV5-4 and TRBJ2-7 for the parts outside the CDR3, the full variable domain is ETGVTQSPTHLIKTRGQQVTLRCSSQSGHNTVSWYQQALGQGPQFIFQYYREEENGRGNFPPRFSGLQFPNYSSELNVNALELDDSALYLCASSSLGEQYFGPGTRLTVT.